The 16 T cell receptor beta chains in this list originate from one sample, sequenced in a study of technical replicates of blood from several donors. The table came from immunoSEQ multiplex PCR; TCRdb's copy has only in-frame clones and leaves some out. The sample contains about 59,000 clones, about 94% of which appear only once. Input material: PBMCs. These receptors originate from a human donor in good health. Some clones in this sample may be carry-over from other donors' samples.

This clone was seen a single time. V is TRBV19 and J is TRBJ1-2; 8 bases are shared with TRBD1. Germline trimming cut 3 bases from V and 4 bases from J; bases unmatched to any gene: 4. The length of the CDR3 is 14 residues. In germline, CDR1 is LNHDA, CDR2 SQIVND (reference sequence). Here the CDR3 DNA reads TGTGCCAGTAGTATGACAGGGGAAGCCTATGGCTACACCTTC. Protein: CASSMTGEAYGYTF.

This chain joins TRBV9 and TRBJ2-2, with 7 bases that match TRBD2. CDR1 and CDR2 from the germline V gene are SGDLS and YYNGEE. The CDR3 loop spans 16 amino acids. With V trimmed by 1 base and J by 1 base, 4 bases remained unmatched. CDR3 in amino acids: CASSVISGGNTGELFF. The DNA for the CDR3 is TGTGCCAGCAGCGTAATTTCGGGGGGGAACACCGGGGAGCTGTTTTTT. Using reference TRBV9 and TRBJ2-2 for the parts outside the CDR3, the full variable domain is DSGVTQTPKHLITATGQRVTLRCSPRSGDLSVYWYQQSLDQGLQFLIQYYNGEERAKGNILERFSAQQFPDLHSELNLSSLELGDSALYFCASSVISGGNTGELFFGEGSRLTVL.

This clone was seen a single time. The rearrangement joins TRBV4-3 to TRBJ2-7; D remains ambiguous. The V end was cut by 1 base, the J end by 0 bases, with 10 bases between. This CDR3 contains 15 residues. CDR1 LGHNA and CDR2 YSLEER come from the germline V gene. The CDR3 loop is CASSQGPESSYEQYF. The CDR3, as DNA: TGCGCCAGCAGCCAAGGGCCGGAGAGCTCCTACGAGCAGTACTTC.

CDR3 sequence reads: CASSQGTGDTTYEQYF. The CDR3 region has the DNA TGTGCCAGCAGCCAAGGTACAGGGGACACCACCTACGAGCAGTACTTC. The chain uses TRBV4-2 and TRBJ2-7, with 7 nucleotides matching TRBD1. J lost 2 bases, V lost 1 base, and 8 bases had no gene match. Germline CDR1 is LGHNA and CDR2 is YNFKEQ. CDR3 length equals 16 residues.

The rearrangement uses TRBV19 and TRBJ2-7; TRBD1 matches at 11 bases. The V and J ends lost 2 bases and 2 bases, in that order; junction bases with no gene match: 2. This CDR3 comprises 15 residues. Germline lookup yields CDR1 LNHDA and CDR2 SQIVND (reference sequence). Here the CDR3 DNA reads TGTGCCAGTAGTATAAAGGACAGGGGGCCCTACGAGCAGTACTTC. Its translation is CASSIKDRGPYEQYF.

This chain connects TRBV5-1 to TRBJ1-1; TRBD1 matches 11 bases. Germline CDR1 and CDR2: SGHRS and YFSETQ. The CDR3 loop spans 16 amino acids. The V segment lost 5 bases and the J segment 4 bases; nucleotides outside the gene matches: 10. CDR3 DNA: TGCGCCAGCAGGTTTAGGACAGGGGGCGCAGGCACTGAAGCTTTCTTT. Protein sequence: CASRFRTGGAGTEAFF.

The chain has TRBV19 and TRBJ2-1; D gene uncertain. This CDR3 has 13 residues. The V gene lost 2 bases and the J gene lost 6 bases, with 8 bases spanning the gap. Germline loops: CDR1 LNHDA, CDR2 SQIVND (reference sequence). CDR3 region: CASSIRLVNEQFF. The CDR3 nucleotides are TGTGCCAGTAGTATACGCCTAGTCAATGAGCAGTTCTTC.

The chain couples TRBV5-4 to TRBJ1-3; 9 bases are shared with TRBD1. Unmatched junction bases numbered 9, after V lost 4 bases and J lost 4 bases. This CDR3 has 16 residues. Germline values: CDR1 SGHNT, CDR2 YYREEE (reference sequence). The CDR3 protein is CASSRGGQGTGNTIYF. The CDR3 DNA reads TGTGCCAGCAGCCGAGGGGGACAGGGCACGGGAAACACCATATATTTT.

A remark on this clone: The sample holds other DNA sequences that translate to the same CDR3. The rearrangement joins TRBV7-2 to TRBJ2-5; D is perhaps TRBD2 (5 bases). The germline V gene encodes CDR1 SGHTA and CDR2 FQGNSA. This CDR3 spans 14 amino acids. Deletions cut 5 bases from V and 2 bases from J, with 12 bases between. CDR3 bases: TGTGCCAGCAGCCCCGGCCAGCGGCAAGAGACCCAGTACTTC. Translated, it gives CASSPGQRQETQYF.

The chain links TRBV6-1 to TRBJ1-1; D perhaps matches TRBD1 (5 bases). The CDR3 covers 15 residues. Trimming stripped 6 bases from V and 0 bases from J, with 14 bases between. Per germline, CDR1 MNHNS and CDR2 SASEGT. The DNA for the CDR3 is TGTGCCAGCAGCCGCGGGGCAGGGTTGAACACTGAAGCTTTCTTT. It is translated as CASSRGAGLNTEAFF.

The chain recombines TRBV16 with TRBJ1-1; 9 positions match TRBD1. CDR1 KGHSY and CDR2 FQNENV come from the germline V gene. The CDR3 has 15 residues. Losses at the gene ends were 3 bases for V and 6 bases for J; bases not matched to a gene: 8. The CDR3 loop is CASSHLGQGDPEAFF. CDR3 DNA sequence: TGTGCCAGCAGCCATCTGGGACAGGGTGATCCTGAAGCTTTCTTT.

The rearrangement uses TRBV6-4 and TRBJ2-7; 15 bases are a match to TRBD2. This CDR3 has 16 residues. Unmatched junction bases numbered 7, after V lost 5 bases and J lost 5 bases. Looked up from germline, CDR1 is MRHNA and CDR2 is SNTAGT. CDR3 nucleotides: TGTGCCAGCAGTAGGACTAGCGGGGGGGCTGGAGACGAGCAGTACTTC. Translated: CASSRTSGGAGDEQYF.

This chain connects TRBV19 to TRBJ2-7; a possible D gene is TRBD2 (6 bases). V lost 1 base and J lost 0, with 10 bases in between. The germline V gene has CDR1 LNHDA and CDR2 SQIVND (reference sequence). The CDR3 runs to 15 residues. This CDR3 reads CASSIGGSGSYEQYF. CDR3 DNA: TGTGCCAGTAGTATAGGAGGTAGCGGCTCCTACGAGCAGTACTTC.

This clone was seen a single time. The chain links TRBV20-1 to TRBJ1-1; D unresolved. CDR3 length: 11 amino acids. V lost 0 bases and J lost 11, with 10 bases in between. Germline CDR1 reads DFQATT; CDR2 reads SNEGSKA (reference sequence). The CDR3: CSARDRGGAFF. In DNA, the CDR3 is TGCAGTGCTAGAGATCGGGGAGGGGCTTTCTTT.

The chain has TRBV5-1 and TRBJ1-4; 10 nucleotides agree with TRBD1. In germline, CDR1 is SGHRS, CDR2 YFSETQ. The CDR3 totals 15 residues. V was clipped by 1 base and J by 8 bases; unmatched bases: 5. The CDR3 here is CASSLSPGQGEKLFF. The CDR3 coding sequence is TGCGCCAGCAGCTTGTCACCGGGACAGGGGGAAAAACTGTTTTTT.

The chain is built from TRBV30 and TRBJ2-5, with D hard to call. Germline CDR1 reads GTSNPN; CDR2 reads SVGIG (reference sequence). The V end was cut by 3 bases, the J end by 5 bases, with 7 bases between. The CDR3 length is 11 residues. The CDR3 region has the DNA TGTGCCTGGAGCGCCGGGGAGACCCAGTACTTC. Its translation is CAWSAGETQYF.